Listed below are T cell receptor beta chains from one sample, sequenced in a study of blood T cell repertoires in COVID-19. The table came from immunoSEQ multiplex PCR; TCRdb's copy has only in-frame clones and leaves some out. The sample shows about 230,000 clones, 84% of them seen only once. The specimen sequenced was PBMCs or T cells enriched from blood (not recorded which). These receptors all stem from a man between 60 and 75 years old who had recovered from COVID-19. Both conserved end residues are part of each CDR3. A D gene is named only where the DNA matches it firmly. Expanded clones are given a class, and other clones once, few, many or no size at all.

d_call: NA; j_call: TRBJ1-2; clone_size: few; v_call: TRBV3-1/TRBV3-2; cdr3_aa: CASSLGAFYGYTF; cdr3_nt: TGTGCCAGCAGCCTCGGAGCTTTCTATGGCTACACCTTC
d_call: NA; j_call: TRBJ1-2; clone_size: NA; v_call: TRBV5-6; cdr3_aa: CASSPGQSAGYTF; cdr3_nt: TGTGCCAGCAGCCCAGGACAGTCCGCCGGCTACACCTTC
d_call: NA; j_call: TRBJ1-2; clone_size: NA; v_call: TRBV18; cdr3_aa: CASSPSSYGYTF; cdr3_nt: TGTGCCAGCTCACCGTCGAGCTATGGCTACACCTTC
d_call: TRBD1; j_call: TRBJ2-7; clone_size: NA; v_call: TRBV30; cdr3_aa: CAWSGWTGGYEQYF; cdr3_nt: TGTGCCTGGAGTGGTTGGACAGGGGGCTACGAGCAGTACTTC
d_call: NA; j_call: TRBJ1-2; clone_size: NA; v_call: TRBV11-3; cdr3_aa: CASSLDLGGADYGYTF; cdr3_nt: TGTGCCAGCAGCTTAGATTTAGGAGGGGCTGACTATGGCTACACCTTC
d_call: TRBD1; j_call: TRBJ1-4; clone_size: few; v_call: TRBV11-3; cdr3_aa: CASSSRTGGNEKLFF; cdr3_nt: TGTGCCAGCAGCTCCAGGACAGGGGGCAACGAAAAACTGTTTTTT
d_call: NA; j_call: TRBJ2-7; clone_size: NA; v_call: TRBV6-5; cdr3_aa: CASSYSPGFDEQYF; cdr3_nt: TGTGCCAGCAGTTACTCGCCAGGTTTCGACGAGCAGTACTTC
d_call: NA; j_call: TRBJ1-1; clone_size: NA; v_call: TRBV5-1; cdr3_aa: CASSLSRNTEAFF; cdr3_nt: TGCGCCAGCAGCTTGTCTCGTAACACTGAAGCTTTCTTT
d_call: TRBD1; j_call: TRBJ1-2; clone_size: NA; v_call: TRBV6-6; cdr3_aa: CASGDRGNYGYTF; cdr3_nt: TGTGCCAGCGGGGACAGGGGAAACTATGGCTACACCTTC
d_call: NA; j_call: TRBJ1-5; clone_size: NA; v_call: TRBV19; cdr3_aa: CASSRTESVQPQHF; cdr3_nt: TGTGCCAGTTCTAGGACAGAGTCAGTTCAGCCCCAGCATTTT
d_call: NA; j_call: TRBJ2-3; clone_size: NA; v_call: TRBV7-8; cdr3_aa: CASSVSAGAIDTQYF; cdr3_nt: TGTGCCAGCAGCGTCAGTGCGGGGGCTATAGATACGCAGTATTTT
d_call: NA; j_call: TRBJ1-2; clone_size: NA; v_call: TRBV5-1; cdr3_aa: CASSLQPVADYGYTF; cdr3_nt: TGCGCCAGCAGCTTACAACCGGTCGCGGACTATGGCTACACCTTC
d_call: NA; j_call: TRBJ2-2; clone_size: NA; v_call: TRBV9; cdr3_aa: CASSVVEGGYTGELFF; cdr3_nt: TGTGCCAGCAGCGTAGTGGAAGGGGGTTACACCGGGGAGCTGTTTTTT
d_call: TRBD1; j_call: TRBJ1-6; clone_size: NA; v_call: TRBV5-5; cdr3_aa: CASSSGPTGDWNSPLHF; cdr3_nt: TGTGCCAGCAGCTCGGGCCCCACAGGGGATTGGAATTCACCCCTCCACTTT
d_call: NA; j_call: TRBJ2-2; clone_size: many; v_call: TRBV27; cdr3_aa: CASSRGGRTRNTGELFF; cdr3_nt: TGTGCCAGCAGTCGAGGAGGGAGAACTCGGAACACCGGGGAGCTGTTTTTT
d_call: NA; j_call: TRBJ1-6; clone_size: NA; v_call: TRBV9; cdr3_aa: CASSVGAGYNSPLHF; cdr3_nt: TGTGCCAGCAGCGTAGGAGCAGGCTATAATTCACCCCTCCACTTT
d_call: NA; j_call: TRBJ1-2; clone_size: NA; v_call: TRBV10-3; cdr3_aa: CAISPGTSYGYTF; cdr3_nt: TGTGCCATCAGCCCCGGGACTAGTTATGGCTACACCTTC
d_call: TRBD1; j_call: TRBJ1-4; clone_size: NA; v_call: TRBV28; cdr3_aa: CASSPSTGANEKLFF; cdr3_nt: TGTGCCAGCAGTCCATCGACAGGGGCTAATGAAAAACTGTTTTTT
d_call: NA; j_call: TRBJ1-4; clone_size: NA; v_call: TRBV6-5; cdr3_aa: CASSLLQGENEKLFF; cdr3_nt: TGTGCCAGCAGTCTCTTACAGGGCGAGAATGAAAAACTGTTTTTT
d_call: NA; j_call: TRBJ1-1; clone_size: few; v_call: TRBV29-1; cdr3_aa: CSVEDQRGNTEAFF; cdr3_nt: TGCAGCGTTGAAGATCAAAGGGGGAACACTGAAGCTTTCTTT
d_call: NA; j_call: TRBJ2-3; clone_size: NA; v_call: TRBV19; cdr3_aa: CASSISGFSTDTQYF; cdr3_nt: TGTGCCAGTAGTATAAGCGGGTTCAGCACAGATACGCAGTATTTT
d_call: TRBD1; j_call: TRBJ2-4; clone_size: NA; v_call: TRBV10-2; cdr3_aa: CASSSTGTVNKNIQYF; cdr3_nt: TGCGCCAGCAGTTCTACCGGGACAGTGAACAAAAACATTCAGTACTTC
d_call: NA; j_call: TRBJ1-1; clone_size: NA; v_call: TRBV20-1; cdr3_aa: CSATDRDTGAFF; cdr3_nt: TGCAGTGCTACTGACCGGGACACCGGAGCTTTCTTT
d_call: NA; j_call: TRBJ2-3; clone_size: NA; v_call: TRBV7-9; cdr3_aa: CASSLGLSTDTQYF; cdr3_nt: TGTGCCAGCAGCTTAGGGCTGAGCACAGATACGCAGTATTTT
d_call: TRBD1; j_call: TRBJ1-2; clone_size: NA; v_call: TRBV10-2; cdr3_aa: CASSAGTGINGYTF; cdr3_nt: TGCGCCAGCAGTGCCGGGACAGGGATCAATGGCTACACCTTC
d_call: TRBD1; j_call: TRBJ2-1; clone_size: NA; v_call: TRBV29-1; cdr3_aa: CSVGTGGFTYNEQFF; cdr3_nt: TGCAGCGTGGGGACAGGGGGCTTCACCTACAATGAGCAGTTCTTC
d_call: TRBD1; j_call: TRBJ2-7; clone_size: NA; v_call: TRBV7-9; cdr3_aa: CASSTDRGARGEQYF; cdr3_nt: TGTGCCAGCAGCACCGACAGGGGGGCCCGGGGCGAGCAGTACTTC
d_call: TRBD1; j_call: TRBJ2-6; clone_size: NA; v_call: TRBV6-2/TRBV6-3; cdr3_aa: CASSSLRGNGANVLTF; cdr3_nt: TGTGCCAGCAGTTCCCTCAGGGGGAATGGGGCCAACGTCCTGACTTTC
d_call: NA; j_call: TRBJ2-3; clone_size: NA; v_call: TRBV2; cdr3_aa: CASSNRDTQYF; cdr3_nt: TGTGCCAGCAGTAACAGAGATACGCAGTATTTT
d_call: NA; j_call: TRBJ1-1; clone_size: once; v_call: TRBV5-1; cdr3_aa: CASSAGILVTEAFF; cdr3_nt: TGCGCCAGCAGCGCCGGGATCCTGGTCACTGAAGCTTTCTTT
d_call: NA; j_call: TRBJ2-2; clone_size: NA; v_call: TRBV12-3/TRBV12-4; cdr3_aa: CASSSGSTGELFF; cdr3_nt: TGTGCCAGCAGTTCGGGGTCGACCGGGGAGCTGTTTTTT
d_call: NA; j_call: TRBJ1-5; clone_size: NA; v_call: TRBV6-6; cdr3_aa: CASSYSGGNQPQHF; cdr3_nt: TGTGCCAGCAGTTATAGCGGGGGCAATCAGCCCCAGCATTTT
d_call: TRBD2; j_call: TRBJ2-1; clone_size: NA; v_call: TRBV4-3; cdr3_aa: CASSQRAGGEYEQFF; cdr3_nt: TGCGCCAGCAGCCAAAGAGCGGGGGGCGAGTATGAGCAGTTCTTC
d_call: NA; j_call: TRBJ1-4; clone_size: few; v_call: TRBV7-9; cdr3_aa: CASSRSVSPNEKLFF; cdr3_nt: TGTGCCAGCAGCCGGAGTGTGTCCCCAAATGAAAAACTGTTTTTT
d_call: TRBD1; j_call: TRBJ1-1; clone_size: once; v_call: TRBV19; cdr3_aa: CASSADILGGMSEAFF; cdr3_nt: TGTGCCAGTAGTGCCGACATCTTAGGGGGCATGTCTGAAGCTTTCTTT
d_call: TRBD2; j_call: TRBJ2-5; clone_size: NA; v_call: TRBV15; cdr3_aa: CATSRGGSGATETQYF; cdr3_nt: TGTGCCACCAGCAGAGGGGGGAGCGGGGCCACAGAGACCCAGTACTTC
d_call: TRBD2; j_call: TRBJ2-1; clone_size: once; v_call: TRBV9; cdr3_aa: CASSALAAMQGNEQFF; cdr3_nt: TGTGCCAGCAGCGCACTAGCGGCCATGCAGGGCAATGAGCAGTTCTTC
d_call: NA; j_call: TRBJ2-7; clone_size: NA; v_call: TRBV7-2; cdr3_aa: CASSQKAGGALYEQYF; cdr3_nt: TGTGCCAGCAGCCAAAAGGCTGGCGGGGCCCTATACGAGCAGTACTTC
d_call: NA; j_call: TRBJ1-4; clone_size: NA; v_call: TRBV4-3; cdr3_aa: CASSQVGGGNEKLFF; cdr3_nt: TGCGCCAGCAGCCAAGTGGGAGGCGGAAATGAAAAACTGTTTTTT
d_call: TRBD2; j_call: TRBJ2-1; clone_size: NA; v_call: TRBV5-1; cdr3_aa: CASSFGLAGEQFF; cdr3_nt: TGCGCCAGCAGCTTTGGACTAGCAGGCGAGCAGTTCTTC
d_call: NA; j_call: TRBJ1-5; clone_size: once; v_call: TRBV6-1; cdr3_aa: CASSEGEEGNQPQHF; cdr3_nt: TGTGCCAGCAGTGAAGGCGAGGAGGGCAATCAGCCCCAGCATTTT
d_call: TRBD1; j_call: TRBJ2-3; clone_size: once; v_call: TRBV15; cdr3_aa: CATSTLTGGADTQYF; cdr3_nt: TGTGCCACCAGCACCTTGACAGGGGGCGCAGATACGCAGTATTTT
d_call: TRBD2; j_call: TRBJ2-7; clone_size: NA; v_call: TRBV29-1; cdr3_aa: CSVEEASGGAYEQYF; cdr3_nt: TGCAGCGTTGAAGAGGCTAGCGGGGGAGCCTACGAGCAGTACTTC
d_call: NA; j_call: TRBJ2-5; clone_size: NA; v_call: TRBV4-3; cdr3_aa: CASSQDRQETQYF; cdr3_nt: TGCGCCAGCAGCCAAGACAGACAAGAGACCCAGTACTTC
d_call: NA; j_call: TRBJ1-5; clone_size: NA; v_call: TRBV12-3/TRBV12-4; cdr3_aa: CASSFGEDQPQHF; cdr3_nt: TGTGCCAGCAGTTTTGGGGAGGATCAGCCCCAGCATTTT
d_call: NA; j_call: TRBJ2-7; clone_size: NA; v_call: TRBV5-1; cdr3_aa: CASSLQQGIDEQYF; cdr3_nt: TGCGCCAGCAGCTTGCAACAGGGTATCGACGAGCAGTACTTC
d_call: NA; j_call: TRBJ1-4; clone_size: NA; v_call: TRBV2; cdr3_aa: CASRREEKLFF; cdr3_nt: TGTGCCAGCAGGCGGGAGGAAAAACTGTTTTTT
d_call: TRBD2; j_call: TRBJ2-7; clone_size: once; v_call: TRBV24-1; cdr3_aa: CATSDSLAGVLGEQYF; cdr3_nt: TGTGCCACCAGTGATTCACTAGCGGGGGTATTGGGCGAGCAGTACTTC
d_call: TRBD2; j_call: TRBJ2-2; clone_size: NA; v_call: TRBV9; cdr3_aa: CASSVVPSGGDTGELFF; cdr3_nt: TGTGCCAGCAGCGTAGTTCCTAGCGGGGGTGACACCGGGGAGCTGTTTTTT
d_call: TRBD2; j_call: TRBJ2-7; clone_size: once; v_call: TRBV5-6; cdr3_aa: CASSESAGVHEQYF; cdr3_nt: TGTGCCAGCAGCGAGAGCGCGGGGGTTCACGAGCAGTACTTC
d_call: NA; j_call: TRBJ2-5; clone_size: NA; v_call: TRBV19; cdr3_aa: CASSNGAANYQETQYF; cdr3_nt: TGTGCCAGTAGTAATGGGGCAGCTAATTACCAAGAGACCCAGTACTTC
d_call: NA; j_call: TRBJ1-2; clone_size: NA; v_call: TRBV24-1; cdr3_aa: CATSDSARGQKGYTF; cdr3_nt: TGTGCCACCAGTGATTCTGCGCGGGGGCAGAAAGGCTACACCTTC
d_call: NA; j_call: TRBJ2-1; clone_size: once; v_call: TRBV3-1/TRBV3-2; cdr3_aa: CASSPSNFLDEQFF; cdr3_nt: TGTGCCAGCAGCCCAAGTAACTTTCTAGATGAGCAGTTCTTC
d_call: TRBD1; j_call: TRBJ1-1; clone_size: NA; v_call: TRBV3-1/TRBV3-2; cdr3_aa: CASSQQRTGGRAFF; cdr3_nt: TGTGCCAGCAGCCAACAAAGGACAGGGGGCCGAGCTTTCTTT
d_call: NA; j_call: TRBJ2-5; clone_size: NA; v_call: TRBV4-2; cdr3_aa: CASSQDWQGRETQYF; cdr3_nt: TGTGCCAGCAGCCAAGATTGGCAGGGGCGAGAGACCCAGTACTTC
d_call: NA; j_call: TRBJ1-3; clone_size: NA; v_call: TRBV10-3; cdr3_aa: CAISEPGQPTSGNTIYF; cdr3_nt: TGTGCCATCAGTGAGCCCGGACAGCCGACCTCTGGAAACACCATATATTTT
d_call: TRBD1; j_call: TRBJ2-2; clone_size: NA; v_call: TRBV3-1/TRBV3-2; cdr3_aa: CASSLPSFRSLGCRGHAGELFF; cdr3_nt: TGTGCCAGCAGCCTTCCCTCCTTTCGCAGTCTGGGCTGCAGGGGGCATGCCGGGGAGCTGTTTTTT